This is a list of T cell receptor beta chains from one sample in a study of control samples from healthy donors and cancer patients. The assay was immunoSEQ multiplex PCR, and TCRdb's table has in-frame clones only and misses some. The table has approximately 52,000 clones, roughly 86% seen once. The sample consisted of blood. Receptors originate from a man in his forties or fifties in good health. Each CDR3 is given with its conserved first and last residue. Each record gives: clone size, V gene, J gene, D gene, CDR3 protein, CDR3 DNA. A D gene is named only where the DNA matches it firmly. Size values are once, few and many counts, or a class for expanded clones, and some rows have none.

>.|TRBV29-1|TRBJ2-3|.
CSVAGGSTDTQYF
TGCAGCGTTGCCGGAGGGAGCACAGATACGCAGTATTTT
>.|TRBV6-6|TRBJ1-2|.
CASRGRDGLYGYTF
TGTGCCAGCCGGGGGAGGGACGGTCTATATGGCTACACCTTC
>.|TRBV6-6|TRBJ1-3|.
CASKLLDSGNTIYF
TGTGCCAGCAAATTGTTGGACTCTGGAAACACCATATATTTT
>.|TRBV12-3/TRBV12-4|TRBJ2-5|.
CASSFGRETQYF
TGTGCCAGCAGTTTTGGCCGGGAGACCCAGTACTTC
>.|TRBV19|TRBJ1-2|.
CASERGGPNYGYTF
TGTGCCAGTGAGAGGGGAGGTCCGAACTATGGCTACACCTTC
>.|TRBV28|TRBJ2-7|TRBD2
CASRSSGVDYEQYF
TGTGCCAGCAGGAGTAGCGGGGTCGACTACGAGCAGTACTTC
>.|TRBV4-1|TRBJ2-2|TRBD1
CASSQDLDRVRTGELFF
TGCGCCAGCAGCCAAGATCTGGACAGGGTACGCACCGGGGAGCTGTTTTTT
>.|TRBV29-1|TRBJ2-2|.
CSVDRGNTGELFF
TGCAGCGTTGACAGGGGGAACACCGGGGAGCTGTTTTTT
>.|TRBV4-1|TRBJ1-2|.
CASSQGFELELIYGYTF
TGCGCCAGCAGCCAAGGGTTCGAGTTGGAATTAATCTATGGCTACACCTTC
>.|TRBV24-1|TRBJ2-7|.
CATSEGPLSYEQYF
TGTGCCACCAGTGAGGGGCCCCTCTCCTACGAGCAGTACTTC
>.|TRBV6-1|TRBJ1-5|TRBD1
CASSVGQGDSNQPQHF
TGTGCCAGCAGTGTGGGACAGGGAGATAGCAATCAGCCCCAGCATTTT
>few|TRBV3-1/TRBV3-2|TRBJ2-1|TRBD2
CASSRSGTSIFDEQFF
TGTGCCAGCAGCCGTTCCGGGACTAGTATTTTCGATGAGCAGTTCTTC
>.|TRBV9|TRBJ1-2|.
CASSVEGGGYTF
TGTGCCAGCAGCGTAGAGGGGGGTGGCTACACCTTC
>.|TRBV24-1|TRBJ1-2|.
CATSDFSRAGGYTF
TGTGCCACCAGTGATTTTTCCAGGGCAGGCGGCTACACCTTC
>.|TRBV9|TRBJ1-2|TRBD1
CASSGRDRDGYGYTF
TGTGCCAGCAGCGGCCGGGACAGGGACGGCTATGGCTACACCTTC
>once|TRBV5-1|TRBJ2-1|TRBD2
CASRGTGGPRNEQFF
TGCGCCAGCAGGGGCACGGGAGGGCCCCGCAATGAGCAGTTCTTC
>.|TRBV24-1|TRBJ2-2|.
CATRPGEETGELFF
TGTGCCACCAGGCCGGGAGAGGAGACCGGGGAGCTGTTTTTT
>.|TRBV10-3|TRBJ1-1|.
CAISERLPGVSNTEAFF
TGTGCCATCAGCGAAAGACTGCCCGGGGTGAGTAACACTGAAGCTTTCTTT